This record looks at one T cell receptor (beta chain) sequence and its context. What it binds is not known. The junction departs from germline at one end; a sequencing error may be responsible. The same CDR3 arises from other DNA sequences in this sample as well. Looked up from germline, CDR1 is PRHDT and CDR2 is FYEKMQ (reference sequence). CDR3 length: 15 residues. The PCR used 60 Vbeta and 13 Jbeta primers. TCRdb's table, derived via immunoSEQ multiplex PCR, lists solely in-frame clones and lacks some. The sample has 80,000 to 100,000 clones; roughly 76% are singletons. This sample is part of a study of cytomegalovirus exposure and HLA in healthy donors. On the study more broadly: From donors who were HLA-typed, an early data release held 75 million to 85 million unique TCRs. Study outcomes and limitations: Reports described diagnosis of cytomegalovirus status by the classifier as highly specific and sensitive. Altogether, some 170 TCR beta chains were recorded as cytomegalovirus-associated. The productive fraction for most TCR beta V segments was about 90% or about 30% in an earlier analysis.

This sequence joins TRBV13 and TRBJ2-3; 10 bases are shared with TRBD2. This sequence originates from a female donor in good health and CMV-seronegative. Source material: PBMCs. The CDR3 protein is CASSLGTSGTDTQYF. CDR3 DNA sequence: TGTGCCAGCAGCCTAGGGACTAGCGGCACAGATACGCAGTATTTT.